This T cell receptor beta chain was recovered during a study of blood T cell repertoires in COVID-19. Whole-study context: The United States, Italy and Spain were the sources of the acute and convalescent COVID-19 samples. The cDNA or gDNA used as material had been derived from T cells, B-cell-depleted T cells, or PBMCs.

Sequencing was performed with immunoSEQ multiplex PCR; in TCRdb, only in-frame clones are kept and a portion is missing. The profile covers under 200,000 clones, with approximately 85% appearing a single time and 8.1% taken by the ten largest. The CDR3 is made up of 16 amino acids. CDR1 and CDR2 (germline): SGHDT, YYEEEE. Trimming took off 4 bases at V and 0 bases at J, with 14 bases between the two ends. Seattle's enrolled individuals joined amid active infection and were then monitored longitudinally. The chain recombines TRBV5-6 with TRBJ2-1; D possibly corresponds to TRBD1 (6 bases). This TCR was recovered from a woman aged 60-75 years with COVID-19, enrolled during active disease. Sequenced material: peripheral blood. The CDR3 sequence: CASSPVGAFSYNEQFF. The CDR3 DNA follows: TGTGCCAGCAGCCCGGTGGGGGCCTTCTCCTACAATGAGCAGTTCTTC.